One T cell receptor beta chain is described in this entry. These data belong to a study of shared clonotypes between healthy human individuals. CDR1 SGHRS and CDR2 YFSETQ come from the germline V gene. The CDR3 is 17 residues long. V was shortened by 4 bases and J by 6 bases, with 23 bases between the two germline ends. Sorted-subset replicate PCR reactions contained roughly 200 ng DNA, corresponding to approximately 30,000 T cell genomes. TCRdb keeps only in-frame clones here, not all; method: immunoSEQ multiplex PCR. The sample records 2 million to 2.5 million clones, about 94% being singletons. The specimen was naive CD4+ T cells sorted from blood. The subset here: CD45RA+ positively selected. The source of this sequence is a man between 18 and 35 years old in good health. The chain employs TRBV5-1 and TRBJ2-1, with D possibly TRBD2 on 10 matching bases. The CDR3 protein is CASSTGTGLAGVNEQFF. DNA for the CDR3: TGCGCCAGCAGCACCGGGACAGGGCTAGCGGGAGTCAATGAGCAGTTCTTC.